A single sample is the source of the 12 T cell receptor beta chains below, sequenced in a study of T cells in localized non-small cell lung cancer. Libraries were prepared by immunoSEQ multiplex PCR; TCRdb keeps only in-frame clonotypes and omits some of them. The sample contains more than 100,000 clones, more than 80% of which appear only once. Sequenced here: peripheral blood, sampled before any cancer treatment. These receptors originate from an older female donor with stage I lung adenocarcinoma.

This rearrangement joins TRBV29-1 to TRBJ2-1; 7 positions match TRBD1. This CDR3 comprises 13 residues. Germline CDR1 and CDR2: SQVTM and ANQGSEA. J was trimmed by 4 bases and V by 7 bases; bases with no gene match: 7. The CDR3 reads CSGSGTAYNEQFF. CDR3 coding DNA: TGCAGCGGATCCGGGACAGCTTACAATGAGCAGTTCTTC.

This clone was observed a few times. The V gene is TRBV9, the J gene TRBJ1-5, with D hard to call. CDR3 size: 15 residues. V was pared by 3 bases and J by 1 base, with 11 bases between. Germline CDR1 reads SGDLS; CDR2 reads YYNGEE. CDR3 DNA: TGTGCCAGCAGCGGGCGATTTGGGAGCAATCAGCCCCAGCATTTT. Protein sequence: CASSGRFGSNQPQHF.

This chain links TRBV7-3 with TRBJ1-1; D ambiguous. Germline V gives CDR1 SGHTA, CDR2 FQGTGA. The CDR3 is 13 amino acids. The V and J ends lost 2 bases and 1 base respectively, with 5 bases between them. CDR3: CASSLYPNTEAFF. The DNA of the CDR3 is TGTGCCAGCAGCTTATACCCGAACACTGAAGCTTTCTTT.

The V gene is TRBV5-5, the J gene TRBJ2-7; perhaps TRBD1 as D (5 bases). The CDR3 runs 13 residues. Trimming shortened V by 3 bases and J by 2 bases, and 9 bases separated the two germline ends. Germline CDR1 reads SGHKS; CDR2 reads YYEKEE (reference sequence). The CDR3 nucleotides read TGTGCCAGCAGCTCAACAGGCACCTACGAGCAGTACTTC. Its protein is CASSSTGTYEQYF.

The chain combines TRBV28 with TRBJ1-2; D remains unclear. Per germline, CDR1 MDHEN and CDR2 SYDVKM. V was pared by 3 bases and J by 8 bases, with 10 bases between. The CDR3 is made up of 12 amino acids. The CDR3 DNA sequence: TGTGCCAGCAGTTTGCAGGTGCGGGGCTACACCTTC. It is translated as CASSLQVRGYTF.

J is TRBJ2-7 and V is TRBV27; D is ambiguous. The CDR3 has 13 residues. Germline CDR1 and CDR2: MNHEY and SMNVEV (reference sequence). Trimming shortened V by 2 bases and J by 2 bases, and 7 bases separated the two germline ends. The CDR3 sequence is CASSLGSTYEQYF. As DNA, the CDR3 is TGTGCCAGCAGTTTAGGGTCCACCTACGAGCAGTACTTC.

The chain has TRBV10-2 and TRBJ1-2; D uncertain. In germline, CDR1 is WSHSY, CDR2 SAAADI. Trimming cost V 4 bases and J 6 bases, with 18 bases left between them. CDR3 length equals 15 residues. The CDR3 is CASSAQPSAFDGYTF. The CDR3 nucleotides read TGCGCCAGCAGTGCCCAACCCTCCGCGTTCGATGGCTACACCTTC.

Comments on this clone: A junction end diverges from the germline sequence, so it may reflect a read error. V usage is TRBV5-1 and J usage is TRBJ2-7, with 9 bases fitting TRBD1. The CDR3 is 13 residues long. Germline lookup yields CDR1 SGHRS and CDR2 YFSETQ. The CDR3 here is CVSTSGTGLEQYF. The CDR3, as DNA: TGCGTCAGCACATCCGGGACAGGGCTCGAGCAGTACTTC. The full variable domain, completed using reference TRBV5-1 and TRBJ2-7, is KAGVTQTPRYLIKTRGQQVTLSCSPISGHRSVSWYQQTPGQGLQFLFEYFSETQRNKGNFPGRFSGRQFSNSRSEMNVSTLELGDSALYLCVSTSGTGLEQYFGPGTRLTVT.

The J gene is TRBJ2-4, the V gene TRBV13; D perhaps matches TRBD2 (5 bases). V lost 5 bases to trimming and J lost 3 bases, with 23 bases between them. Per germline, CDR1 PRHDT and CDR2 FYEKMQ (reference sequence). The CDR3 contains 18 residues. CDR3 bases: TGTGCCAGCAGCCAGCTAGCCTCAGTTGTCTTGGGCAAAAACATTCAGTACTTC. This gives the protein CASSQLASVVLGKNIQYF.

The V call is TRBV7-6, the J call TRBJ2-3, with D possibly being TRBD2 (7 bases). V was trimmed by 2 bases and J by 4 bases, leaving 16 bases between them. Germline V gene lookup returns CDR1 SGHVS and CDR2 FNYEAQ. This CDR3 is 16 amino acids long. As DNA, the CDR3 is TGTGCCAGCAGCTTATTGGGCGGGGGCGGCCCAGATACGCAGTATTTT. Protein: CASSLLGGGGPDTQYF.

The CDR3 protein is CASSWAVGVTNEKLFF. The CDR3 region has the DNA TGTGCCAGCAGCTGGGCCGTGGGGGTAACTAATGAAAAACTGTTTTTT. The V call is TRBV7-9, the J call TRBJ1-4; D might be TRBD1 (5 bases). The germline V and J ends were trimmed by 4 bases and 1 base, with 13 bases remaining between them. Germline-derived CDR1 and CDR2 are SEHNR and FQNEAQ (reference sequence). CDR3 length: 16 residues.

The chain has TRBV6-6 and TRBJ1-4, with D tentatively TRBD1 (5 bases). The CDR3 contains 14 residues. The V end lost 2 bases, the J end lost 4 bases, and 8 bases lay between the germline ends. Germline V lookup: CDR1 MNHNY, CDR2 SVGAGI (reference sequence). As DNA, the CDR3 is TGTGCCAGCAGTTACGGGGGAAATAATGAAAAACTGTTTTTT. Protein: CASSYGGNNEKLFF.